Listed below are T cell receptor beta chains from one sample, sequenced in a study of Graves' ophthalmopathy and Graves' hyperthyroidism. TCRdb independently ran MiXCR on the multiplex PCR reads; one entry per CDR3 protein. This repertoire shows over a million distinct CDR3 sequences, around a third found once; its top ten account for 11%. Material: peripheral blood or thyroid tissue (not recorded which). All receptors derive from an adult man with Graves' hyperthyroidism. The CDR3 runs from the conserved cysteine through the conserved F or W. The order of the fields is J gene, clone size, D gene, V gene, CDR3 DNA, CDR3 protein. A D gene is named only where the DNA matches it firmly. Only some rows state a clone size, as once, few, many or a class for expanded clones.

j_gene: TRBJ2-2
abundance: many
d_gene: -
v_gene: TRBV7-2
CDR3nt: TGTGCCAGCAACCCGTCACCATCCAACACCGGGGAGCTGTTTTTT
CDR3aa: CASNPSPSNTGELFF

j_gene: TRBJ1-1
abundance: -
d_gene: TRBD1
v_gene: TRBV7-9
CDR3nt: TGTGCCAGCAGCCCTAAGGGGACAGGGGGGTACACTGAAGCTTTCTTT
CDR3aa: CASSPKGTGGYTEAFF

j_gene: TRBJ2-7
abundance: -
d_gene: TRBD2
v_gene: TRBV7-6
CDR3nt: TGTGCCAGCAGCTTGGTAGCGGGAAAAGACTACGAGCAGTACTTC
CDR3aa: CASSLVAGKDYEQYF

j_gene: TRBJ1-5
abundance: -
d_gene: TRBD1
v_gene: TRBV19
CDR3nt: TGTGCCAGTAGTATTGGTCCGGGACAGGGGGACAATCAGCCCCAGCATTTT
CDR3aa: CASSIGPGQGDNQPQHF

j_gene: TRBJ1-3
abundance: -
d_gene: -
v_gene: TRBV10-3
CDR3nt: TGTGCCATCAGGGGGCGGGATGGAAACACCATATATTTT
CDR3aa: CAIRGRDGNTIYF

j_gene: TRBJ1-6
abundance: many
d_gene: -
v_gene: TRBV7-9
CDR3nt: TGTGCCAGCAGCTTAACCTGGGGACCACTGCACTCCTATAATTCACCCCTCCACTTT
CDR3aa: CASSLTWGPLHSYNSPLHF

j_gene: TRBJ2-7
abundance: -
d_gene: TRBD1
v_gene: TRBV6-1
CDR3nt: TGTGCCAGCATACAGGGGACCTTTGGCTTCGAGCAGTACTTC
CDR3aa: CASIQGTFGFEQYF

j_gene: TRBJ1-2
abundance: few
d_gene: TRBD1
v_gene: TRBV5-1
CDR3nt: TGCGCCAGCAGACTCACCGGGACAGGGCCCTTAGCTAACTATGGCTACACCTTC
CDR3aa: CASRLTGTGPLANYGYTF

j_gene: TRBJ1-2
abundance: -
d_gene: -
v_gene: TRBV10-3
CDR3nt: TGTGCCATCAGCCTAAACAGCGGCGACACCTTC
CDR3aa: CAISLNSGDTF

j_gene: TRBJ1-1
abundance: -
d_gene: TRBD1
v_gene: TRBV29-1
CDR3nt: TGCAGCGTTGTCGGGGGGACAGGGGAGGACACGGAAGCTTTCTTT
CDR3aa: CSVVGGTGEDTEAFF

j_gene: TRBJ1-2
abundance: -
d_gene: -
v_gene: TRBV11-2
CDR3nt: TGTGCCAGCAGCACCGGGACGGCTGCCTCCCCCTTTGGCTACACCTTC
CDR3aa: CASSTGTAASPFGYTF

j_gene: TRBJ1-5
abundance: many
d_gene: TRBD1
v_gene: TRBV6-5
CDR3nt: TGTGCCAGCAGTTCCGGACAGGTCGGGGGTCAGCCCCAGCATTTT
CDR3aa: CASSSGQVGGQPQHF

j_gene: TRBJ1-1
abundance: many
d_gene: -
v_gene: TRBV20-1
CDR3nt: TGCAGTGCTAGGGAGGACACTGAAGCTTTCTTT
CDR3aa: CSAREDTEAFF

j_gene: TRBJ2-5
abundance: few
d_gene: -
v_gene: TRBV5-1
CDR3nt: TGCGCCAGCAGCCTTGGTTGGGGGCCCCAAGAGACCCAGTACTTC
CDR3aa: CASSLGWGPQETQYF

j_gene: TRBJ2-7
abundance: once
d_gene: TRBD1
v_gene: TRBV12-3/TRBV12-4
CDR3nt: TGTGCCAGCAGTTCCCTCGACAGGGGGCGCGAGCAGTACTTC
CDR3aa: CASSSLDRGREQYF

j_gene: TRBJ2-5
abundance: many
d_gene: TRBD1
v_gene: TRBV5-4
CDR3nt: TGTGCCAGCAGCCCAGGACAGGGTCTAGAGACCCAGTACTTC
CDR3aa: CASSPGQGLETQYF

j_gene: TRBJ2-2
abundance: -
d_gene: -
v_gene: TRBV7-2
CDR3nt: TGTGCCAGCAGCTCGTTGCGGGGTAGGGGGGAGCTGTTTTTT
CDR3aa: CASSSLRGRGELFF

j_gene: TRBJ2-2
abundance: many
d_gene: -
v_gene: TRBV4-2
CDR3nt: TGTGCCAGCAGCCCAGCGTATCACACCGGGGAGCTGTTTTTT
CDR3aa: CASSPAYHTGELFF

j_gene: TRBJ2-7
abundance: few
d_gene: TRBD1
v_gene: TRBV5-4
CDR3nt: TGTGCCAGTCATACAGGGGGAATCTACGAGCAGTACTTC
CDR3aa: CASHTGGIYEQYF

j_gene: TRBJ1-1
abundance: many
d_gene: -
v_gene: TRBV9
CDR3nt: TGTGCCAGCACCGGGACGGACGAACCTTCGGGTGAAGCTTTCTTT
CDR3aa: CASTGTDEPSGEAFF

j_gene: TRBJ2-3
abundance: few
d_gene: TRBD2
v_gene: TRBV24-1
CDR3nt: TGTGCCACCAGTGAAATTCTAGCGGGAGGGGCAGATACGCAGTATTTT
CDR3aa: CATSEILAGGADTQYF

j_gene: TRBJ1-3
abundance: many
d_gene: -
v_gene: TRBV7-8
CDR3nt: TGTGCCAGCAGCTTAGGACAGGTTGCTTTTGGAAACACCATATATTTT
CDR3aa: CASSLGQVAFGNTIYF

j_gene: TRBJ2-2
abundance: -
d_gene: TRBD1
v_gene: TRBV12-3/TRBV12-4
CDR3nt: TGTGCCAGCATCAGGACAGGGACGAACACCGGGGAGCTGTTTTTT
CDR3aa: CASIRTGTNTGELFF

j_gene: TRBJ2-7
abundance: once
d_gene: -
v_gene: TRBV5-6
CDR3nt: TGTGCCAGCAGTTTCAGCAGGGTTGCCAACGAGCAGTACTTC
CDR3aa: CASSFSRVANEQYF

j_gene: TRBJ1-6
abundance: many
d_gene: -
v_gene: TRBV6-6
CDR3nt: TGTGCCAGCAGTTACCCGGACAAAGGTTCACCCCTCCACTTT
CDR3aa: CASSYPDKGSPLHF

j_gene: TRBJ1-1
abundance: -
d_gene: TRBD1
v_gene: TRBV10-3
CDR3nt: TGTGCCATCAGTGAGCGACAGGGAGTGGGTACTGAAGCTTTCTTT
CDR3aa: CAISERQGVGTEAFF

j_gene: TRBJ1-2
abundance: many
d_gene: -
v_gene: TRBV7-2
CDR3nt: TGTGCCAGCAGCTTAGGCGGGTACTATGGCTACACCTTC
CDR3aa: CASSLGGYYGYTF

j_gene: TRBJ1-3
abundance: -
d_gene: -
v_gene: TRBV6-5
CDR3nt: TGTGCCAGCAGTCAAACAGCGGGCTCTGGAAACACCATATATTTT
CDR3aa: CASSQTAGSGNTIYF

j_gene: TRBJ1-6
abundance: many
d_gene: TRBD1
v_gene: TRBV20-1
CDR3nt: TGCAGTGCCCGAGGGACAGGGCAAGTTGCACCCCTCCACTTT
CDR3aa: CSARGTGQVAPLHF

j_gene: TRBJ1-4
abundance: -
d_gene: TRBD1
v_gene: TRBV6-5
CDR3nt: TGTGCCAGCAGCCCGGGACAGGGCGTTATTCTGTTTTTT
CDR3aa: CASSPGQGVILFF

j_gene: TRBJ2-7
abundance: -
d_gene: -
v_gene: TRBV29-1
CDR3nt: TGCAGCGTGAGGACACCTCACTCCTACGAGCAGTACTTC
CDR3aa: CSVRTPHSYEQYF

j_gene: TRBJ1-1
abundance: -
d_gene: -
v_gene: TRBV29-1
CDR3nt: TGCAGCACGGCGGGGCTCACTGAAGCTTTCTTT
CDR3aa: CSTAGLTEAFF